This TCR beta chain was retrieved from a study of blood T cell repertoires in COVID-19. About the study: From the United States, Italy and Spain came samples of acute and convalescent COVID-19. PBMCs, B-cell-depleted T cells, or T cells provided the cDNA or gDNA that made up the material.

Authors' analysis steps: Researchers report that nucleated cell counts were estimated from reference gene primer amplification. The table came from immunoSEQ multiplex PCR; TCRdb's copy has only in-frame clones and leaves some out. V and J calls and clone size follow that table, whereas D and trimming were derived from the DNA. Among 45,000 to 60,000 clones, approximately 86% were seen once, and the ten largest hold under 8.5%. In this sample, this clone turned up a few times. The sequenced sample was peripheral blood. This TCR came from a human donor with active COVID-19. The donor label of this sample is uncertain.

The CDR3 protein is CASSLNPRDIQYF. The DNA of the CDR3 is TGTGCCAGCAGCTTAAACCCCCGGGACATTCAGTACTTC. This chain joins TRBV7-2 and TRBJ2-4; D unresolved. The CDR3 extends over 13 amino acids. Germline V lookup: CDR1 SGHTA, CDR2 FQGNSA. The V end was cut by 2 bases, the J end by 8 bases, with 10 bases between.